One sample yielded the 10 T cell receptor beta chains listed below, sequenced in a study of cytomegalovirus exposure and HLA in healthy donors. Use of 60 Vbeta and 13 Jbeta primers characterized the PCR. Assay: immunoSEQ multiplex PCR; the TCRdb copy retains only in-frame clones and omits some. This table has 150,000 to 200,000 clones, around four fifths appearing once. The sequenced sample consisted of PBMCs. The receptors were gathered from a woman aged 18-35 years in good health and CMV-seronegative.

This clone was observed a few times. This rearrangement joins TRBV7-8 to TRBJ1-1; 8 nucleotides agree with TRBD1. The CDR3 totals 14 residues. Looked up from germline, CDR1 is SGHVS and CDR2 is FQNEAQ. J was trimmed by 0 bases and V by 7 bases; bases with no gene match: 4. The CDR3 nucleotides read TGTGCCAGCACCGGGACAGGCTTGAACACTGAAGCTTTCTTT. Protein product: CASTGTGLNTEAFF.

The chain joins TRBV7-8 to TRBJ2-2, with D maybe TRBD2 (6 bases). The CDR3 consists of 16 residues. Looked up from germline, CDR1 is SGHVS and CDR2 is FQNEAQ. Trimming removed 4 bases from V and 4 bases from J, with 16 bases in between. CDR3: CASSSRGSSVTGELFF. The CDR3 nucleotides are TGTGCCAGCAGCTCCCGGGGGAGCAGCGTCACCGGGGAGCTGTTTTTT.

V usage is TRBV9 and J usage is TRBJ2-1; possibly TRBD2 for D (5 bases). V lost 1 base and J lost 6, with 8 bases in between. Germline values: CDR1 SGDLS, CDR2 YYNGEE. This CDR3 is built from 13 residues. In nucleotides, the CDR3 is TGTGCCAGCAGCGTACAGGAGGTCAATGAGCAGTTCTTC. Its translation is CASSVQEVNEQFF.

This clone was seen a single time. The chain recombines TRBV28 with TRBJ1-4; 9 bases agree with TRBD1. The CDR3 loop spans 16 amino acids. With V trimmed by 8 bases and J by 3 bases, 10 bases remained unmatched. The germline V gene encodes CDR1 MDHEN and CDR2 SYDVKM. The CDR3 reads CASGKGQGRANEKLFF. For the CDR3, the DNA is TGTGCCAGCGGAAAGGGACAGGGCCGAGCTAATGAAAAACTGTTTTTT.

The chain couples TRBV11-2 to TRBJ2-3, with D possibly matching TRBD2 (6 bases). This CDR3 is 15 amino acids long. CDR1 and CDR2 from the germline V gene are SGHAT and FQNNGV. Trimming took 4 bases from V and 2 from J, leaving 13 bases between them. The CDR3 coding sequence is TGTGCCAGCAGCTCCCGACGGGGGTCCACAGATACGCAGTATTTT. Residues: CASSSRRGSTDTQYF. The full variable domain, in which reference TRBV11-2 and TRBJ2-3 provide the parts outside the CDR3, is EAGVAQSPRYKIIEKRQSVAFWCNPISGHATLYWYQQILGQGPKLLIQFQNNGVVDDSQLPKDRFSAERLKGVDSTLKIQPAKLEDSAVYLCASSSRRGSTDTQYFGPGTRLTVL.

The genes are TRBV28 and TRBJ2-1; no clear D gene. V gave up 4 bases and J gave up 13 bases, with 11 bases separating them. The CDR3 covers 11 residues. Germline V gene data show CDR1 as MDHEN and CDR2 as SYDVKM. The CDR3 DNA reads as TGTGCCAGCAGTTCGGGTAGGAGTCAGTTCTTC. Protein product: CASSSGRSQFF.

Here the CDR3 reads CASSGRQGAGGELFF. Here the CDR3 DNA reads TGTGCCAGCAGTGGACGACAGGGGGCCGGCGGGGAGCTGTTTTTT. The chain links TRBV6-1 to TRBJ2-2; 10 bases are shared with TRBD1. Germline CDR1 is MNHNS and CDR2 is SASEGT. Unmatched junction bases numbered 6, after V lost 4 bases and J lost 7 bases. This CDR3 contains 15 residues.

The chain recombines TRBV5-5 with TRBJ1-2; no firm D call. CDR3 length: 13 amino acids. Germline lookup yields CDR1 SGHKS and CDR2 YYEKEE (reference sequence). V was clipped by 4 bases and J by 1 base, with 8 bases between them. The CDR3 is CASSLNSNYGYTF. As DNA, the CDR3 is TGTGCCAGCAGCCTAAACAGTAACTATGGCTACACCTTC.

The chain couples TRBV5-4 to TRBJ1-1; 8 bases align to TRBD1. Losses at the gene ends were 3 bases for V and 0 bases for J; bases not matched to a gene: 4. Germline V gives CDR1 SGHNT, CDR2 YYREEE (reference sequence). CDR3 length: 15 amino acids. This CDR3 is CASSYTGGLNTEAFF. The CDR3, as DNA: TGTGCCAGCAGCTACACAGGGGGTTTGAACACTGAAGCTTTCTTT.

This chain connects TRBV11-2 to TRBJ1-5; 8 bases are shared with TRBD1. This CDR3 region has 17 residues. J lost 4 bases, V lost 1 base, and 9 bases had no gene match. Looked up from germline, CDR1 is SGHAT and CDR2 is FQNNGV. The CDR3 region is CASSLVGGQGVNQPQHF. The CDR3 DNA reads TGTGCCAGCAGCTTAGTAGGCGGACAGGGAGTAAATCAGCCCCAGCATTTT.